Given below is one T cell receptor (beta chain) in context. The data were obtained in a study of blood T cell repertoires in COVID-19. About the research overall: There were acute and convalescent COVID-19 samples, and they came from the United States, Italy and Spain. PBMCs, B-cell-depleted T cells, or T cells were the source of the cDNA or gDNA that made up the material.

The V gene end was trimmed by 2 bases and the J gene end by 6 bases; junction bases not matched to a gene: 3. The germline gives CDR1 SGHRS, CDR2 YFSETQ. CDR3 length: 15 residues. Cohort placement rested on clinical history that participants reported themselves. In the original analysis: Amplified reference gene primers provided the basis for estimating nucleated cell counts. Here immunoSEQ multiplex PCR was the method, and the copy in TCRdb shows in-frame clones only, minus some. That table furnishes V, J and clone size, whereas the DNA furnished D and trimming. The sample lists some 270,000 clones, 80% to 90% occurring once.

The J gene is TRBJ2-3, the V gene TRBV5-1, with TRBD2 matching 13 bases. The sequence derives from a woman aged 25-40 years who had recovered from COVID-19. Sequencing was performed on PBMCs or T cells enriched from blood (not recorded which). The CDR3 DNA is TGCGCCAGCAGCTTCGGACTAGCGGGAGAGGATACGCAGTATTTT. Amino acids: CASSFGLAGEDTQYF. The complete variable domain, with remaining parts taken from reference TRBV5-1 and TRBJ2-3, reads KAGVTQTPRYLIKTRGQQVTLSCSPISGHRSVSWYQQTPGQGLQFLFEYFSETQRNKGNFPGRFSGRQFSNSRSEMNVSTLELGDSALYLCASSFGLAGEDTQYFGPGTRLTVL.